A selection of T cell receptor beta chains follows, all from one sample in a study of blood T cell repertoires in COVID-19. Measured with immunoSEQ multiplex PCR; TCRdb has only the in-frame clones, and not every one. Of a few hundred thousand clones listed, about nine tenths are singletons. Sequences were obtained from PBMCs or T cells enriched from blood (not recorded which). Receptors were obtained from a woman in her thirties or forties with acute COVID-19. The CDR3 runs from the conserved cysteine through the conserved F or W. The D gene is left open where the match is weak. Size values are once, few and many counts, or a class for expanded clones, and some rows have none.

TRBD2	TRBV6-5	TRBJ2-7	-	TGTGCCAGCAGCCTAGCGGGACCCGGGCTCGAGCAGTACTTC	CASSLAGPGLEQYF
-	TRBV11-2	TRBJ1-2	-	TGTGCCAGCAGCACCACGAGGGATGGCTACACCTTC	CASSTTRDGYTF
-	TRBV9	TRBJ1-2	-	TGTGCCAGCAGCCCCTCCCTCGGGGGCTACACCTTC	CASSPSLGGYTF
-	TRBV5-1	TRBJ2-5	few	TGCGCCAGCAGCTTGGTGCCTGAGGAGACCCAGTACTTC	CASSLVPEETQYF
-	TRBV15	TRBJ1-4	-	TGTGCCACCAGCAGAGATTTTGTGTGGACAGACAATGAAAAACTGTTTTTT	CATSRDFVWTDNEKLFF
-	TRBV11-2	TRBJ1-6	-	TGTGCCAGCAGCTTTCGGGTCTGGGATTCACCCCTCCACTTT	CASSFRVWDSPLHF
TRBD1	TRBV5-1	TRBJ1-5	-	TGCGCCAGCAGCTGGACAGGGGATGATCAGCCCCAGCATTTT	CASSWTGDDQPQHF
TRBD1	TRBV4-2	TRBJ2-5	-	TGTGCCAGCAGCCAAGGGGACAGCGAAGCGCCAACCCAGTACTTC	CASSQGDSEAPTQYF
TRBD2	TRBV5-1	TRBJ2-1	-	TGCGCCAGCAGCTTGTCGGGCGGGACGGCGAGGACTAGCGGGGGGTACAATGAGCAGTTCTTC	CASSLSGGTARTSGGYNEQFF
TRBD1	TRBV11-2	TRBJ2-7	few	TGTGCCAGCAGCACTTATGGGACAGGGACCTACGAGCAGTACTTC	CASSTYGTGTYEQYF
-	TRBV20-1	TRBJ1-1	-	TGCAGTGCTGGTTGGGACACGGGGGCTTTCTTT	CSAGWDTGAFF
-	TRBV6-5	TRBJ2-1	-	TGTGCCAGCAGCAGGGAGCTAGCGAGATACAATGAGCAGTTCTTC	CASSRELARYNEQFF
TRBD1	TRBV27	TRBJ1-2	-	TGTGCCAGCAGCCAGGACTACAGGGGTTCTGGCTACACCTTC	CASSQDYRGSGYTF
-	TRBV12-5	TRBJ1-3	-	TGTGCTAGTGGAAGCTACTCTGGAAACACCATATATTTT	CASGSYSGNTIYF
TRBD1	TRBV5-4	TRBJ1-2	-	TGTGCCAGCAGCCCTTCAGGGGGCGCAGATGGCTACACCTTC	CASSPSGGADGYTF
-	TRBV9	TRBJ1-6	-	TGTGCCAGCAGCCATGGACAGACTAATTCACCCCTCCACTTT	CASSHGQTNSPLHF
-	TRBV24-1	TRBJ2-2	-	TGTGCCACCAGTGTTGGAAACCAGGGATTCGGCGGGGAGCTGTTTTTT	CATSVGNQGFGGELFF
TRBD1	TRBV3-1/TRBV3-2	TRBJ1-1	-	TGTGCCAGCAGCCTCGGTCCCGGGACAGGTGTGAGGACTGAAGCTTTCTTT	CASSLGPGTGVRTEAFF
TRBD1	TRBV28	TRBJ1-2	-	TGTGCCAGCAGTTATACAGGGGGGCCTGTCTATGGCTACACCTTC	CASSYTGGPVYGYTF
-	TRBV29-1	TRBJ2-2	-	TGCAGCGTTACGACAGAACGCGGCACCGGGGAGCTGTTTTTT	CSVTTERGTGELFF
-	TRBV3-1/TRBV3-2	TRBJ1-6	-	TGTGCCAGCAGCCACACCAGGTCACCCCTCCACTTT	CASSHTRSPLHF
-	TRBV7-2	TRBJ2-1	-	TGTGCCAGCAGCTTAGTTGCGGGTGCCCGCTATGAGCAGTTCTTC	CASSLVAGARYEQFF
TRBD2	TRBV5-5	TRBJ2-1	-	TGTGCCAGCACCCTAGCGGGATGGCCTGGGGAGCAGTTCTTC	CASTLAGWPGEQFF
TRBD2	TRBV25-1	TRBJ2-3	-	TGTGCCAGCAGTGACCCGGGACTAGCGGGAGGCACGCAGTATTTT	CASSDPGLAGGTQYF
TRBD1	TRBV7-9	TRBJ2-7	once	TGTGCCAGCAGCCAGGACAGGGGGCCAGTGCAGGCCTACGAGCAGTACTTC	CASSQDRGPVQAYEQYF
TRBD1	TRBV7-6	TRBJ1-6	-	TGTGCCAGCAGCTTAGATGACAGGGGTAATTCACCCCTCCACTTT	CASSLDDRGNSPLHF
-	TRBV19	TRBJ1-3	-	TGTGCCAGTAGTATCTCAGGGGTAACTGGAAACACCATATATTTT	CASSISGVTGNTIYF
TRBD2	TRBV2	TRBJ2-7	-	TGTGCCAGCAGACCTCGGGAGGGAACCTACGAGCAGTACTTC	CASRPREGTYEQYF
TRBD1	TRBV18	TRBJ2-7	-	TGTGCCAGCTCCCAGACCGGGACAGCCTACGAGCAGTACTTC	CASSQTGTAYEQYF
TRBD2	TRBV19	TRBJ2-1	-	TGTGCCAGTAAGTTGCCTAGCGGGAGGCCAGGCCCACTTGAGCAGTTCTTC	CASKLPSGRPGPLEQFF
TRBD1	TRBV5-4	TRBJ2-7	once	TGTGCCAGCAGCACCGCTAAACAGGGGTCCTACGAGCAGTACTTC	CASSTAKQGSYEQYF
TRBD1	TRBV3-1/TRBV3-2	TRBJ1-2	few	TGTGCCAGCACGCCGAGCCGGGACAGACTACCCTATGGCTACACCTTC	CASTPSRDRLPYGYTF
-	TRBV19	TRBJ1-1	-	TGTGCCAGTAGTCAACCCTTGGGCAGGGCGGGGACTGAAGCTTTCTTT	CASSQPLGRAGTEAFF
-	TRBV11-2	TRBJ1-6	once	TGTGCCAGCAATGGCGACGGGGTTAATTCACCCCTCCACTTT	CASNGDGVNSPLHF
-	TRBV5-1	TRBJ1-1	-	TGCGCCAGCAGCTGGGGCACTGGCGCCGAAGCTTTCTTT	CASSWGTGAEAFF
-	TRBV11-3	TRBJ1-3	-	TGTGCCAGCAGTCGCCGCGGGGGAACTGGAAACACCATATATTTT	CASSRRGGTGNTIYF
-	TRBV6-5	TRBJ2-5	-	TGTGCCAGCAGTCACGCGGGCCCTGGCAGAGAGACCCAGTACTTC	CASSHAGPGRETQYF
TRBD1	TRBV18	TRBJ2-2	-	TGTGCCAGCTCACCACAGACCGGGACAGGGAACACCGGGGAGCTGTTTTTT	CASSPQTGTGNTGELFF
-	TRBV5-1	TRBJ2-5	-	TGCGCCAGCAGCCTCCCGGGATCCCCGGGGCAAGAGACCCAGTACTTC	CASSLPGSPGQETQYF
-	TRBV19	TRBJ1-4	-	TGTGCCAGTAGTACGACCGGGACACTTGAAAAACTGTTTTTT	CASSTTGTLEKLFF
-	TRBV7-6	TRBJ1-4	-	TGTGCCAGCAGTCCTTTTGCAGGGGAGTTTGAAAAACTGTTTTTT	CASSPFAGEFEKLFF
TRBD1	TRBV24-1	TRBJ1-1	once	TGTGCCACCAGTGATTCAGGACAGGGGAGGAACACTGAAGCTTTCTTT	CATSDSGQGRNTEAFF
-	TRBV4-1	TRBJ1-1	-	TGCGCCAGCAGCCAATGGACAGAGATGAACACTGAAGCTTTCTTT	CASSQWTEMNTEAFF
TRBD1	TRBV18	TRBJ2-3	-	TGTGCCAGCTCACCCCCGGGACAGCCACTTGGTACGCAGTATTTT	CASSPPGQPLGTQYF
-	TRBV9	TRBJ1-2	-	TGTGCCAGCAGCGTAGCGGACACCTATGGCTACACCTTC	CASSVADTYGYTF